These T cell receptor beta chains were read from a single sample in a study of vaccination and CD4 T cells after COVID-19. What these receptors recognize is not known. TCRdb redid the calling of the PCR reads with MiXCR, one entry per CDR3 protein. The sample shows approximately 20,000 distinct CDR3 sequences, 50% of them seen only once. Material for sequencing was CD4+ T cells from blood, cultured in vitro. These receptor sequences come from a human donor who had recovered from COVID-19. Each CDR3 is given with its conserved first and last residue. The order of the fields is V gene, J gene, D gene, clone size, CDR3 DNA, CDR3 protein. The D gene is left open where the match is weak. Some rows have no size entry. The others give once, few or many, or a class for an expanded clone.

TRBV20-1	TRBJ1-2	.	.	TGCAGTGCTAGAGATCCCACCGGGGGCAACGACGCAAGCGGCTATGGCTACACCTTC	CSARDPTGGNDASGYGYTF
TRBV25-1	TRBJ2-5	TRBD2	.	TGTGCCAGCAGTGTGTCTAGCGGGGCTCAAGAGACCCAGTACTTC	CASSVSSGAQETQYF
TRBV6-2/TRBV6-3	TRBJ2-1	TRBD2	.	TGTGCCAGCAGTAGCGCTAGCGGGAATTACAATGAGCAGTTCTTC	CASSSASGNYNEQFF
TRBV20-1	TRBJ1-2	.	.	TGCAGTCCTTGGGGCAGCACGGTCGGCTATGGCTACACCTTC	CSPWGSTVGYGYTF
TRBV5-8	TRBJ1-1	.	few	TGTGCCAGCAGCTTGGCGGGGACGAACACTGAAGCTTTCTTT	CASSLAGTNTEAFF
TRBV7-2	TRBJ2-7	.	.	TGTGCCAGTGCACCTGGCGCGCATTCCTACGAGCAGTACTTC	CASAPGAHSYEQYF
TRBV20-1	TRBJ2-3	TRBD2	few	TGCAGTGCTGCTGGGGGGGCAGATACGCAGTATTTT	CSAAGGADTQYF
TRBV6-2/TRBV6-3	TRBJ1-5	.	.	TGTGCCAGCAGTTACCCCCTGGTGAGCCGGCCCCAGCATTTT	CASSYPLVSRPQHF
TRBV6-5	TRBJ1-1	TRBD1	few	TGTGCCAGCAGTTACGAAGGGACAGTAAACACTGAAGCTTTCTTT	CASSYEGTVNTEAFF
TRBV5-1	TRBJ2-5	.	.	TGCGCCAGCAGCTTCGGACAGCGAGAGACCCAGTACTTC	CASSFGQRETQYF
TRBV12-3/TRBV12-4	TRBJ1-2	TRBD1	.	TGTGCCAGCAGGCCGACAGGGGGCACTGGCTACACCTTC	CASRPTGGTGYTF
TRBV18	TRBJ1-1	.	.	TGTGCCAGCTCACGGGATAAGTATGGAGCTTTCTTT	CASSRDKYGAFF
TRBV6-1	TRBJ1-3	TRBD1	few	TGTGCCAGCAGGCTAATTCGACAGGGGAACTCTGGAAACACCATATATTTT	CASRLIRQGNSGNTIYF
TRBV6-1	TRBJ1-2	TRBD1	.	TGTGCCAGCAGTGAGTACGGGACAGTCGTCTATGGCTACACCTTC	CASSEYGTVVYGYTF
TRBV7-2	TRBJ1-3	.	.	TGTGCCAGCAGCTTTAGCGGCCTCTCTGGAAACACCATATATTTT	CASSFSGLSGNTIYF
TRBV20-1	TRBJ2-3	.	once	TGCAGTGCTGGCCGGGACGCCACAGATACGCAGTATTTT	CSAGRDATDTQYF
TRBV29-1	TRBJ2-7	TRBD1	.	TGCAGCGTCCGGGACAGCCGGGACGAGCAGTACTTC	CSVRDSRDEQYF
TRBV6-1	TRBJ1-1	.	few	TGTGCCAGCACCTGGGGGGCTGAAGCTTTCTTT	CASTWGAEAFF
TRBV24-1	TRBJ2-1	TRBD2	.	TGTGCCACCAGTGATTTGAGGCGGGAGGGTGGGAATGAGCAGTTCTTC	CATSDLRREGGNEQFF
TRBV20-1	TRBJ2-5	TRBD2	.	TGCAGTGCTAGTATTAGCGGGAGTGGGCAAGAGACCCAGTACTTC	CSASISGSGQETQYF
TRBV20-1	TRBJ2-7	TRBD1	few	TGCAGTGCCGAGCCCGGGACAGCCTCCTACGAGCAGTACTTC	CSAEPGTASYEQYF
TRBV6-1	TRBJ1-5	.	.	TGTGCCAGCAGTCCCACAGGGATCAATCAGCCCCAGCATTTT	CASSPTGINQPQHF
TRBV24-1	TRBJ2-2	.	.	TGTGCCACCAGTCCCAGGGGTGGGGAGCTGTTTTTT	CATSPRGGELFF
TRBV19	TRBJ1-2	.	.	TGTGCCAGTAGTTCAAAGGGGGGTTACAACTATGGCTACACCTTC	CASSSKGGYNYGYTF
TRBV20-1	TRBJ2-2	TRBD2	few	TGCAGTGCTAGGAAGAGCGGGAGCACAGGCACCGGGGAGCTGTTTTTT	CSARKSGSTGTGELFF
TRBV6-1	TRBJ1-1	.	.	TGTGCCAGCTTCCAAACCAACACTGAAGCTTTCTTT	CASFQTNTEAFF
TRBV7-2	TRBJ2-1	TRBD2	.	TGTGCCAGCAGCTCGGGACTAGCGCCCTCCTACAATGAGCAGTTCTTC	CASSSGLAPSYNEQFF
TRBV20-1	TRBJ1-6	.	.	TGCAGTGCTAGAATACAGGGTTATAATTCACCCCTCCACTTT	CSARIQGYNSPLHF
TRBV7-9	TRBJ2-7	.	.	TGTGCCAGCAGCGAAGCTCCTAGCTCCTACGAGCAGTACTTC	CASSEAPSSYEQYF
TRBV3-1	TRBJ2-3	.	.	TGTGCCAGCAGCCAGAGGGGGAAGGCAGATACGCAGTATTTT	CASSQRGKADTQYF
TRBV7-2	TRBJ1-2	TRBD1	.	TGTGCCAGCAGCTTGGCCACAGGGGCTGGTGGCTATGGCTACACCTTC	CASSLATGAGGYGYTF
TRBV30	TRBJ1-5	TRBD1	.	TGTGCCTGGAGACGACAGGGGGGTAGCAATCAGCCCCAGCATTTT	CAWRRQGGSNQPQHF
TRBV30	TRBJ2-5	.	once	TGTGCCTGGCTCAAAACAGGGAGCCAAGAGACCCAGTACTTC	CAWLKTGSQETQYF
TRBV20-1	TRBJ1-2	.	few	TGCAGTGCTAGAGCGGCCAGCTATGGCTACACCTTC	CSARAASYGYTF
TRBV24-1	TRBJ1-2	.	few	TGTGCCACCAGTGATGGCGGACGGGTAGAATATGGCTACACCTTC	CATSDGGRVEYGYTF
TRBV5-1	TRBJ2-7	.	.	TGCGCCAGCAGCTTGGATGGGGGCGCATTAAACGAGCAGTACTTC	CASSLDGGALNEQYF
TRBV11-3	TRBJ2-5	TRBD1	medium-sized	TGTGCCAGCAGCCCCCGGCGGCAGGGGGCCCGAGAGACCCAGTACTTC	CASSPRRQGARETQYF
TRBV20-1	TRBJ2-5	TRBD2	.	TGCAGTGCTCCCCGGGAGGAAGGTACCCAGTACTTC	CSAPREEGTQYF
TRBV5-8	TRBJ1-3	TRBD1	.	TGTGCCGGGGACAGGGACCCTGGAAACACCATATATTTT	CAGDRDPGNTIYF
TRBV5-1	TRBJ1-2	TRBD1	few	TGCGCCAGCAGCCAAGCGGGACAGGGGACGAATGGCTACACCTTC	CASSQAGQGTNGYTF
TRBV6-1	TRBJ2-7	TRBD1	.	TGTGCCAGCAGGGGAACAGACAGGGCCCCCTACGAGCAGTACTTC	CASRGTDRAPYEQYF
TRBV28	TRBJ1-2	TRBD1	.	TGTGCCAGCACACAGGGGTATGGCTACACCTTC	CASTQGYGYTF
TRBV20-1	TRBJ1-5	.	.	TGCAGTGCTAGAGATCGCCGGGCCGGAGGCAGTCAGCCCCAGCATTTT	CSARDRRAGGSQPQHF
TRBV12-3/TRBV12-4	TRBJ2-5	TRBD2	.	TGTGCCAGCAGTTTAAACGGGAGGGGACAAGAGACCCAGTACTTC	CASSLNGRGQETQYF
TRBV19	TRBJ1-1	.	few	TGTGCCAGTAGTATCAAGGGGGACACTGAAGCTTTCTTT	CASSIKGDTEAFF
TRBV23-1	TRBJ1-5	.	.	TGCGCCAGCAGTCGGGGCAGCGCAATTCCTAGGATAGAAGTCAATCAGCCCCAGCATTTT	CASSRGSAIPRIEVNQPQHF
TRBV7-3	TRBJ2-5	.	few	TGTGCCAGCAGCTTAAACGTCGGAGACTCGACCCAGTACTTC	CASSLNVGDSTQYF
TRBV5-1	TRBJ1-5	.	.	TGCGCCAGCAGCTTGGAGGGGAGCAATCAGCCCCAGCATTTT	CASSLEGSNQPQHF
TRBV5-4	TRBJ1-2	.	few	TGTGCCAGCAGCCCCTCCGGAGGGGCCGGCTATGGCTACACCTTC	CASSPSGGAGYGYTF
TRBV7-9	TRBJ2-1	TRBD2	.	TGTGCCAGAAATCAGGGGACTAGCGGGAGGGCCTACAATGAGCAGTTCTTC	CARNQGTSGRAYNEQFF
TRBV6-5	TRBJ1-3	.	.	TGTGCCAGCAGTTACTCGCTCCGGAACACCATATATTTT	CASSYSLRNTIYF
TRBV7-9	TRBJ2-7	.	few	TGTGCCAGCAGCTTCAACAGGGATACATACGAGCAGTACTTC	CASSFNRDTYEQYF
TRBV6-1	TRBJ2-7	.	.	TGTGCCAGTGGGCCCCCCCCTTTCTACGAGCAGTACTTC	CASGPPPFYEQYF